A selection of T cell receptor beta chains follows, all from one sample in a study of early T cells in non-severe SARS-CoV-2 infection. TCRdb itself ran the 5' RACE reads through MiXCR, one entry per CDR3 protein. The sample carries fewer than 85,000 distinct CDR3 sequences, about 12% recorded once. The sequenced material came from whole blood. The receptors here all came from an adult who was a healthcare worker with PCR-confirmed SARS-CoV-2 infection or an uninfected control (not recorded which). Each CDR3 is given with its conserved first and last residue. A D gene is named only where the DNA matches it firmly. Clone size is given for some rows only: seen once, a few or many times, or a class if the clone is expanded.

D | J | V | size | CDR3 | DNA
NA | TRBJ2-2 | TRBV29-1 | few | CSVKGGRPGTGELFF | TGCAGCGTTAAAGGGGGGAGGCCCGGCACCGGGGAGCTGTTTTTT
TRBD1 | TRBJ2-2 | TRBV18 | NA | CASSPLGQGTTGELFF | TGTGCCAGCTCACCGTTGGGACAGGGTACCACCGGGGAGCTGTTTTTT
TRBD2 | TRBJ2-7 | TRBV5-4 | NA | CASSSVGGSSYEQYF | TGTGCCAGCAGCTCGGTCGGGGGGTCCTCCTACGAGCAGTACTTC
TRBD1 | TRBJ1-4 | TRBV5-1 | many | CASSSQTGGYEKLFF | TGCGCCAGCAGTTCCCAGACAGGGGGGTATGAAAAACTGTTTTTT
TRBD1 | TRBJ1-3 | TRBV6-6 | NA | CASSYSTGTPGNTIYF | TGTGCCAGCAGTTATTCGACAGGGACCCCTGGAAACACCATATATTTT
NA | TRBJ1-1 | TRBV6-5 | NA | CASLRGGRTTEAFF | TGTGCCAGCTTACGGGGAGGGCGGACCACTGAAGCTTTCTTT
TRBD2 | TRBJ2-3 | TRBV29-1 | NA | CSYIAGGRDTQYF | TGCAGCTATATAGCGGGAGGCAGAGATACGCAGTATTTT
TRBD2 | TRBJ2-3 | TRBV11-2 | NA | CASSLVGLATDTQYF | TGTGCCAGCAGCTTAGTAGGACTAGCCACAGATACGCAGTATTTT
NA | TRBJ2-5 | TRBV29-1 | few | CSVDHRGRETQYF | TGCAGCGTTGACCACCGAGGTCGGGAGACCCAGTACTTC
TRBD2 | TRBJ2-1 | TRBV5-1 | few | CASSPTSGRAHNEQFF | TGCGCCAGCAGCCCGACTAGCGGGAGGGCCCACAATGAGCAGTTCTTC